These 22 T cell receptor beta chains were sequenced from one sample in a study of blood T cell repertoires in COVID-19. Data came from immunoSEQ multiplex PCR; TCRdb stores just in-frame clones and leaves some out. The sample carries 40,000 to 55,000 clones, about 88% recorded once. Material: peripheral blood. Receptors were obtained from a human donor in a cohort sampled during active COVID-19.

V is TRBV6-5 and J is TRBJ1-1; 10 bases are shared with TRBD1. The trim removed 2 bases at V and 11 bases at J, leaving 11 bases unmatched. The CDR3 loop spans 15 amino acids. In germline, CDR1 is MNHEY, CDR2 SVGAGI. The CDR3 bases are TGTGCCAGCAGTTACGCCCCGACAGGGGGCGGTAGGGCTTTCTTT. Amino acid sequence: CASSYAPTGGGRAFF.

This chain connects TRBV12-3 or TRBV12-4 to TRBJ1-1; D call uncertain. The CDR3 runs 12 residues. Trimming shortened V by 3 bases and J by 3 bases, and 5 bases separated the two germline ends. The CDR3 DNA is TGTGCCAGCAGTTTTTCGGACACTGAAGCTTTCTTT. This codes for CASSFSDTEAFF.

In DNA, the CDR3 is TGTGCCAGCAGCTTATGGTGGGGGGGGAGCACAGATACGCAGTATTTT. This gives the protein CASSLWWGGSTDTQYF. The chain combines TRBV7-2 with TRBJ2-3; 7 positions match TRBD2. CDR1 SGHTA and CDR2 FQGNSA come from the germline V gene. This CDR3 is built from 16 residues. After removal of 2 bases from V and 0 bases from J, the junction contained 5 bases not matched to a gene. Supplemented by reference TRBV7-2 and TRBJ2-3, the full variable domain reads GAGVSQSPSNKVTEKGKDVELRCDPISGHTALYWYRQSLGQGLEFLIYFQGNSAPDKSGLPSDRFSAERTGGSVSTLTIQRTQQEDSAVYLCASSLWWGGSTDTQYFGPGTRLTVL.

The V gene is TRBV7-3, the J gene TRBJ2-2; no reliable D call. The CDR3 has 12 residues. CDR1 and CDR2 (germline): SGHTA, FQGTGA. V was trimmed by 5 bases and J by 2 bases, leaving 3 bases between them. The CDR3 reads CASSLNTGELFF. DNA of the CDR3: TGTGCCAGCAGCCTAAACACCGGGGAGCTGTTTTTT.

The chain couples TRBV10-1 to TRBJ2-3, with D uncertain. The CDR3 contains 13 residues. The V and J ends lost 3 bases and 2 bases respectively, with 6 bases between them. CDR1 and CDR2 (germline): WNHNN, SYGVQD (reference sequence). In nucleotides, the CDR3 is TGCGCCAGCAGTGACCCTAACACAGATACGCAGTATTTT. It specifies CASSDPNTDTQYF.

This rearrangement joins TRBV19 to TRBJ1-1, with a possible D match to TRBD1 (6 bases). The CDR3 spans 15 residues. Per the germline V gene, CDR1 is LNHDA and CDR2 is SQIVND (reference sequence). V shed 8 bases and J shed 2 bases, with 18 bases lying between them. This CDR3 reads CASRPRYRENTEAFF. The CDR3, as DNA: TGTGCCAGTCGACCCCGATACAGGGAAAACACTGAAGCTTTCTTT. Full variable domain (outside the CDR3, taken from reference TRBV19 and TRBJ1-1): DGGITQSPKYLFRKEGQNVTLSCEQNLNHDAMYWYRQDPGQGLRLIYYSQIVNDFQKGDIAEGYSVSREKKESFPLTVTSAQKNPTAFYLCASRPRYRENTEAFFGQGTRLTVV.

V gene TRBV11-2 combines with J gene TRBJ1-2; TRBD1 is a possible D gene (6 bases). There are 14 residues in the CDR3. Trimming stripped 5 bases from V and 2 bases from J, with 12 bases between. Germline CDR1 reads SGHAT; CDR2 reads FQNNGV. In nucleotides, the CDR3 is TGTGCCAGCAGCCCCGGGACACCCAACTATGGCTACACCTTC. The encoded protein is CASSPGTPNYGYTF.

For the CDR3, the DNA is TGTGCCACCCTCCAGGGTGATACGCAGTATTTT. It yields the protein CATLQGDTQYF. The chain links TRBV6-6 to TRBJ2-3, with D perhaps matching TRBD1 (5 bases). The CDR3 has 11 amino acids. Trimming cost V 10 bases and J 6 bases, with 11 bases left between them. Germline V gene sequence: CDR1 MNHNY, CDR2 SVGAGI (reference sequence).

This rearrangement joins TRBV6-1 to TRBJ2-3; possible D gene TRBD1, 6 bases. Trimming cost V 2 bases and J 9 bases, with 9 bases left between them. This CDR3 has 12 amino acids. Germline V gene sequence: CDR1 MNHNS, CDR2 SASEGT. In DNA, the CDR3 is TGTGCCAGCAGTGAACAGGGGCCCACGCAGTATTTT. Translation gives CASSEQGPTQYF.

The chain uses TRBV7-9 and TRBJ1-5; D ambiguous. The CDR3 covers 12 residues. V dropped 5 bases and J dropped 7 bases, with 9 bases sitting between them. Germline V gene data show CDR1 as SEHNR and CDR2 as FQNEAQ (reference sequence). The CDR3 sequence: CASSPSHQPQHF. CDR3 DNA sequence: TGTGCCAGCAGCCCCTCACACCAGCCCCAGCATTTT.

The chain has TRBV24-1 and TRBJ2-1, with TRBD2 matching 8 bases. Germline V gives CDR1 KGHDR, CDR2 SFDVKD. The CDR3 is made up of 17 amino acids. Trimming removed 9 bases from V and 4 bases from J; junction bases left unmatched: 16. CDR3 region: CATPEAASGFPYNEQFF. CDR3 bases: TGTGCCACCCCGGAAGCGGCTAGCGGGTTCCCATACAATGAGCAGTTCTTC.

CDR3 residues: CASSPGAGTYEQYF. CDR3 in DNA: TGTGCCAGCAGCCCGGGTGCCGGGACCTACGAGCAGTACTTC. This chain joins TRBV5-6 and TRBJ2-7; TRBD2 is a possible D gene (5 bases). Germline V gene lookup returns CDR1 SGHDT and CDR2 YYEEEE. The length of the CDR3 is 14 residues. V dropped 4 bases and J dropped 2 bases, with 13 bases sitting between them.

The V and J genes are TRBV4-2 and TRBJ2-2; tentatively, D is TRBD1 (6 bases). V gave up 1 base and J gave up 3 bases, with 15 bases separating them. The germline V gene has CDR1 LGHNA and CDR2 YNFKEQ. This CDR3 is built from 17 residues. This CDR3 reads CASSQVAGVLDTGELFF. For the CDR3, the DNA is TGTGCCAGCAGCCAAGTGGCAGGGGTTTTGGACACCGGGGAGCTGTTTTTT.

This chain uses TRBV2 with TRBJ2-3; TRBD2 agrees at 7 bases. V was clipped by 8 bases and J by 2 bases; unmatched bases: 7. This CDR3 has 14 residues. CDR1 and CDR2 (germline): SNHLY, FYNNEI. CDR3 in DNA: TGTGCCAGCGTGGGACTAACCCCCACAGATACGCAGTATTTT. Its translation: CASVGLTPTDTQYF.

This chain links TRBV7-2 with TRBJ1-1, with 8 positions matching TRBD1. Trimming removed 3 bases from V and 4 bases from J; junction bases left unmatched: 7. CDR1 is SGHTA and CDR2 is FQGNSA in the germline V gene. The CDR3 contains 15 residues. The CDR3 sequence: CASSLAGGAVTEAFF. CDR3 DNA sequence: TGTGCCAGCAGCTTGGCAGGGGGCGCGGTCACTGAAGCTTTCTTT.

The rearrangement uses TRBV11-3 and TRBJ2-1; TRBD2 aligns across 12 bases. In germline, CDR1 is SGHNT, CDR2 YENEEA. CDR3 length: 15 residues. Trimming removed 5 bases from V and 7 bases from J; junction bases left unmatched: 6. DNA for the CDR3: TGTGCCAGCAGCCCTAGCGGGGGGGCCAGGAATGAGCAGTTCTTC. Its protein is CASSPSGGARNEQFF.

The sample holds a few counts of this clone. The V and J genes are TRBV5-6 and TRBJ1-6, with D perhaps matching TRBD1 (6 bases). The CDR3 contains 16 residues. The V end lost 0 bases, the J end lost 1 base, and 8 bases lay between the germline ends. CDR1 and CDR2 (germline): SGHDT, YYEEEE. Here the CDR3 DNA reads TGTGCCAGCAGCTTGGAGGGGGAATCCTATAATTCACCCCTCCACTTT. This codes for CASSLEGESYNSPLHF.

The chain employs TRBV6-5 and TRBJ2-5, with TRBD2 as a possible D gene (7 bases). The germline CDR1 and CDR2 sequences are MNHEY and SVGAGI. V was trimmed by 6 bases and J by 4 bases, leaving 15 bases between them. The CDR3 is 14 amino acids. In DNA form, the CDR3 reads TGTGCCAGCAGGAGGGGGGGATTATCAGAGACCCAGTACTTC. Protein product: CASRRGGLSETQYF.

The rearrangement links TRBV2 to TRBJ2-3, with TRBD2 as a possible D gene (5 bases). V lost 11 bases, J lost 2 bases, and 8 bases lay in between. Per the germline V gene, CDR1 is SNHLY and CDR2 is FYNNEI. This CDR3 region has 11 residues. The CDR3 bases are TGTGCCGCCGGACTCACAGATACGCAGTATTTT. Amino acid sequence: CAAGLTDTQYF.

The chain recombines TRBV4-3 with TRBJ1-1; a weak D match, TRBD1 (6 bases). The CDR3 runs to 13 residues. Between the trimmed V and J ends, which lost 4 bases and 7 bases, there was a span of 13 bases. CDR1 is LGHNA and CDR2 is YSLEER in the germline V gene. In nucleotides, the CDR3 is TGCGCCAGCAGCCTAAGGACAGATTTTGAAGCTTTCTTT. Amino acid sequence: CASSLRTDFEAFF.

The chain couples TRBV6-2 or TRBV6-3 to TRBJ1-1; no clear D. Germline CDR1 is MNHEY and CDR2 is SVGEGT. Trimming pared 4 bases from V and 0 bases from J, leaving 6 bases between. The CDR3 covers 13 residues. Here the CDR3 reads CASSFHVNTEAFF. The CDR3, as DNA: TGTGCCAGCAGTTTCCATGTGAACACTGAAGCTTTCTTT.

The chain employs TRBV15 and TRBJ1-5; maybe TRBD1 (5 bases). Germline CDR1 and CDR2: LNHNV and YYDKDF (reference sequence). This CDR3 region has 15 residues. V gave up 5 bases and J gave up 5 bases, with 16 bases separating them. The CDR3 coding sequence is TGTGCCACCAGCGGAGGGACGGGGGGGTATCAGCCCCAGCATTTT. This codes for CATSGGTGGYQPQHF.